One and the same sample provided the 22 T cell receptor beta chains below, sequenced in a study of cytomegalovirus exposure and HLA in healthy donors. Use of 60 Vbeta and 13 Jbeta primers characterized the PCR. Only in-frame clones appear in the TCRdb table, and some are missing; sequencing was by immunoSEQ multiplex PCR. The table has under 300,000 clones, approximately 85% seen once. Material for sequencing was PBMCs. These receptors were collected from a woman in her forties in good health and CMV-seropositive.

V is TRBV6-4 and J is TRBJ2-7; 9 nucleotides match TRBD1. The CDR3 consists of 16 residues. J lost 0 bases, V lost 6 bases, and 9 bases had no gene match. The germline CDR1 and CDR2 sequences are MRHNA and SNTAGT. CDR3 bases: TGTGCCAGCAGCAAATCGGACAGGGGATTCTCCTACGAGCAGTACTTC. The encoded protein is CASSKSDRGFSYEQYF.

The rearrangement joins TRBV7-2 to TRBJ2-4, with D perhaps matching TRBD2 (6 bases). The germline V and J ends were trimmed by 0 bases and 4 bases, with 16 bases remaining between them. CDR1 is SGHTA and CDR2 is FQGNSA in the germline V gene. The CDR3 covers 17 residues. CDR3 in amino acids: CASSLAGGKANKNIQYF. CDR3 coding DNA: TGTGCCAGCAGCTTAGCGGGCGGGAAGGCGAATAAAAACATTCAGTACTTC.

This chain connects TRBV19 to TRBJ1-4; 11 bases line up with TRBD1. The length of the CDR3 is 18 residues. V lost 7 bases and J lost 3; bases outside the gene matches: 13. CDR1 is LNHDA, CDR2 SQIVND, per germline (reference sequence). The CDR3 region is CASTRRGQGVGANEKLFF. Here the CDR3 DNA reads TGTGCCAGTACCCGACGGGGACAGGGGGTCGGGGCTAATGAAAAACTGTTTTTT.

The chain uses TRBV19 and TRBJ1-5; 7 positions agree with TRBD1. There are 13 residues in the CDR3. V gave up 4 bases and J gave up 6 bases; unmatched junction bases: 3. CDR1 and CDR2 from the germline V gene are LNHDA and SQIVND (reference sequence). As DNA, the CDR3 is TGTGCCAGTAGTACGGACAGGCTTCAGCCCCAGCATTTT. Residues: CASSTDRLQPQHF. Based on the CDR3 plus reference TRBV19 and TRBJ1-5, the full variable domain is DGGITQSPKYLFRKEGQNVTLSCEQNLNHDAMYWYRQDPGQGLRLIYYSQIVNDFQKGDIAEGYSVSREKKESFPLTVTSAQKNPTAFYLCASSTDRLQPQHFGDGTRLSIL.

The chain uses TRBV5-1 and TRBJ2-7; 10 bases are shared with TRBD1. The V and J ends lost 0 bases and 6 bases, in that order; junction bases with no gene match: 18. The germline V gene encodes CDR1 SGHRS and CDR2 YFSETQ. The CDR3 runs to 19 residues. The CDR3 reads CASSLGPGQGLQIGFEQYF. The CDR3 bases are TGCGCCAGCAGCTTGGGTCCGGGACAGGGGCTGCAAATTGGTTTCGAGCAGTACTTC.

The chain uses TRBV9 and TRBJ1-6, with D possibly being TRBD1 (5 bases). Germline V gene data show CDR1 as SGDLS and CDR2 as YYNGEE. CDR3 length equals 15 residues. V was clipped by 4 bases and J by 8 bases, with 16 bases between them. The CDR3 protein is CASSPRGQGDSPLHF. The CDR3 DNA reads TGTGCCAGCAGCCCTCGTGGGCAGGGTGATTCACCCCTCCACTTT.

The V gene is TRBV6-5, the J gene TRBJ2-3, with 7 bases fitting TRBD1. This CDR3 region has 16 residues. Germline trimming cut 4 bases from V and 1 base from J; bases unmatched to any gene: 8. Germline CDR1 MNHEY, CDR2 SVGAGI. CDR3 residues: CASSSRDSPGTDTQYF. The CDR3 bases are TGTGCCAGCAGTTCGAGGGACAGCCCCGGCACAGATACGCAGTATTTT.

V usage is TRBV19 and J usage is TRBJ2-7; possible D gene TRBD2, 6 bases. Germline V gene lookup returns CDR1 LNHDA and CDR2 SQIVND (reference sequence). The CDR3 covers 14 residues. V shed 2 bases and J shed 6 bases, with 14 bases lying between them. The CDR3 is CASSISLGGFEQYF. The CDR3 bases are TGTGCCAGTAGTATATCCCTGGGGGGTTTCGAGCAGTACTTC.

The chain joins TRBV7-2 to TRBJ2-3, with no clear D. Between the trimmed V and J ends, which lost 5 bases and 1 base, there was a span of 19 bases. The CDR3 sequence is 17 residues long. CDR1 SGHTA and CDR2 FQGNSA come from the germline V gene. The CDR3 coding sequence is TGTGCCAGCAGCCCAAGGTGGGTAGCTTTCGGCACAGATACGCAGTATTTT. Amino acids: CASSPRWVAFGTDTQYF.

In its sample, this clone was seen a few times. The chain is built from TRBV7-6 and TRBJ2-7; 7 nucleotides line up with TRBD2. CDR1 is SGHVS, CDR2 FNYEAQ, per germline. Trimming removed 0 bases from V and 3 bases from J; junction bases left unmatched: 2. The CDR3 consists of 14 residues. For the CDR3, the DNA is TGTGCCAGCAGCTTAGCGAGCGGGAACTACGAGCAGTACTTC. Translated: CASSLASGNYEQYF.

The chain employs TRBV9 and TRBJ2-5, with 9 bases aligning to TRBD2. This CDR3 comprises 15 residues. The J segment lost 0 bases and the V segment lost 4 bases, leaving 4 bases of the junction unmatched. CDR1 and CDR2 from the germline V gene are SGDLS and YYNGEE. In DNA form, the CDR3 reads TGTGCCAGCAGCCCTAGCGGGGCGTACCAAGAGACCCAGTACTTC. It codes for CASSPSGAYQETQYF.

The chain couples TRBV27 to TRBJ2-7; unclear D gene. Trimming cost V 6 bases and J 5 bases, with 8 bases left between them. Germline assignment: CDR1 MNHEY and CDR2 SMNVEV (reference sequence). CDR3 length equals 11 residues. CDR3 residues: CASRSVHEQYF. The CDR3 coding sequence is TGTGCCAGCAGATCGGTCCACGAGCAGTACTTC.

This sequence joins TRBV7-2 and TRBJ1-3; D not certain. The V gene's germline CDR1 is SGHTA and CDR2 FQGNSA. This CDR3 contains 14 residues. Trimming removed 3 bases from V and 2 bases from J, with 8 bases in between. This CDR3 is CASSFSTPGNTIYF. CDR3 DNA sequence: TGTGCCAGCAGCTTTAGCACTCCTGGAAACACCATATATTTT.

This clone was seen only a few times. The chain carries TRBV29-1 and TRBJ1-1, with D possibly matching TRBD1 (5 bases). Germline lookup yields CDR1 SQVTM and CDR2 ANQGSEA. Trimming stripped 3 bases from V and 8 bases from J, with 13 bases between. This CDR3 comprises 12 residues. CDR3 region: CSVEDTYREAFF. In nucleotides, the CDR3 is TGCAGCGTTGAGGACACCTACCGAGAAGCTTTCTTT.

The CDR3 loop is CASSLGGPYNEQFF. The CDR3 DNA follows: TGTGCCAGCAGCTTGGGGGGGCCCTACAATGAGCAGTTCTTC. This rearrangement joins TRBV7-2 to TRBJ2-1; maybe TRBD2 (7 bases). Germline V CDR1 and CDR2: SGHTA, FQGNSA. V dropped 3 bases and J dropped 2 bases, with 8 bases sitting between them. The CDR3 sequence is 14 residues long.

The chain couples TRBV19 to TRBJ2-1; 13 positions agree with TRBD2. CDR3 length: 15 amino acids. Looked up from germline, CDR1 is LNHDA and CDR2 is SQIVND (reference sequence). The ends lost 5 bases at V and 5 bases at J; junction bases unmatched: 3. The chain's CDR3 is CASSPGLAGDNEQFF. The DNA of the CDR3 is TGTGCCAGTAGTCCTGGACTAGCGGGGGACAATGAGCAGTTCTTC.

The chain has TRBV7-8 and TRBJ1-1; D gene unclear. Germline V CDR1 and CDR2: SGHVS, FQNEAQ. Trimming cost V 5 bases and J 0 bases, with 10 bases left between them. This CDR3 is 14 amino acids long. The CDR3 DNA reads TGTGCCAGCAGCCATGCAGGCCTGAACACTGAAGCTTTCTTT. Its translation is CASSHAGLNTEAFF.

This CDR3 reads CASSLAGPRQGRSYEQYF. The CDR3 bases are TGTGCCAGCAGCTTGGCGGGCCCCCGACAGGGCCGCTCCTACGAGCAGTACTTC. The genes are TRBV5-6 and TRBJ2-7, with 7 positions matching TRBD1. V lost 0 bases to trimming and J lost 0 bases; unmatched junction nucleotides: 12. The CDR3 extends over 18 amino acids. Germline CDR1 reads SGHDT; CDR2 reads YYEEEE.

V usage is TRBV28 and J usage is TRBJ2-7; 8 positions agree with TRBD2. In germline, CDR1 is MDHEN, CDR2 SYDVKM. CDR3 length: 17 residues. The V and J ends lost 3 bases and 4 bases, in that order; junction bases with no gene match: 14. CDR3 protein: CASSLGGAGVRLYEQYF. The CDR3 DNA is TGTGCCAGCAGTTTGGGGGGAGCGGGAGTTAGATTATACGAGCAGTACTTC.

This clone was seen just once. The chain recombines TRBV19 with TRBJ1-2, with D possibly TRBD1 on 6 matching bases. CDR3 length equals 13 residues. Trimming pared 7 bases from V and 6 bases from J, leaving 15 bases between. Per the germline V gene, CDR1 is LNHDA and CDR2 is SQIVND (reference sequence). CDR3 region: CASTSWTVDGYTF. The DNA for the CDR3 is TGTGCCAGTACCTCCTGGACAGTAGATGGCTACACCTTC.

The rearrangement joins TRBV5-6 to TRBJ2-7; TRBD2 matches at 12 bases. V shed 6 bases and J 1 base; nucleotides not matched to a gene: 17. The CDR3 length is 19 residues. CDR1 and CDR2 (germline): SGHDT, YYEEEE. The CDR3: CASTRRLTPGTSGSYEQYF. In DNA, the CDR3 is TGTGCCAGCACCCGGCGATTGACCCCAGGGACTAGCGGGTCCTACGAGCAGTACTTC.

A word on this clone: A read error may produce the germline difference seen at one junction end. The CDR3 loop is CASSFRTGVSHEQYF. CDR3 coding DNA: TGTGCCAGCAGCTTTCGGACAGGGGTCTCCCACGAGCAGTACTTC. This chain links TRBV5-6 with TRBJ2-7; the match to TRBD1 covers 9 bases. CDR3 size: 15 residues. Germline loops: CDR1 SGHDT, CDR2 YYEEEE.